This passage covers 17 T cell receptor beta chains from one sample sequenced in a study of CD8 T cells in Susac syndrome. Reverse transcription of roughly 0.5 to 1 ug RNA was carried out with random hexamers. TCRdb reprocessed the immunoSEQ multiplex PCR reads with MiXCR, giving one entry per CDR3 protein. The sample includes under 550,000 distinct CDR3 sequences, 75% to 90% of them seen just once. The sequenced sample was CD8+ T cells from PBMCs. All receptors derive from a human donor with multiple sclerosis.

In this sample, this clonotype turned up a few times. The chain joins TRBV12-3 or TRBV12-4 to TRBJ1-1; no reliable D call. CDR3 length equals 12 residues. The germline V and J ends were trimmed by 5 bases and 1 base, with 5 bases remaining between them. CDR3 DNA sequence: TGTGCCAGCAGTCAGTCGAACACTGAAGCTTTCTTT. This gives the protein CASSQSNTEAFF.

The V and J genes are TRBV5-1 and TRBJ2-7, with 9 bases lining up with TRBD2. Germline CDR1 is SGHRS and CDR2 is YFSETQ. This CDR3 has 17 residues. Trimming at V came to 1 base and at J to 1 base, leaving 9 bases not matched to a gene. The CDR3 nucleotides read TGCGCCAGCAGCTTGTTTCCCGGACTAGCGCCTTCCTACGAGCAGTACTTC. Translated: CASSLFPGLAPSYEQYF.

The chain carries TRBV20-1 and TRBJ2-7; 7 positions agree with TRBD2. The V segment lost 0 bases and the J segment 3 bases; nucleotides outside the gene matches: 8. The CDR3 runs to 15 residues. CDR1 is DFQATT, CDR2 SNEGSKA, per germline (reference sequence). The CDR3 DNA reads as TGCAGTGCTAGAGATCACCTGCGGGAGCGCTACGAGCAGTACTTC. This translates into CSARDHLRERYEQYF.

This clonotype was seen just once. This rearrangement joins TRBV4-1 to TRBJ2-1; perhaps TRBD2 as D (6 bases). The CDR3 is made up of 14 amino acids. Trimming took off 1 base at V and 7 bases at J, with 11 bases between the two ends. Germline values: CDR1 MGHRA, CDR2 YSYEKL. The CDR3 bases are TGCGCCAGCAGCCAAGGACTAGGGGCTAATGAGCAGTTCTTC. It translates to CASSQGLGANEQFF.

The V gene is TRBV30, the J gene TRBJ2-7; 12 bases line up with TRBD1. CDR1 and CDR2 from the germline V gene are GTSNPN and SVGIG (reference sequence). Trimming took 1 base from V and 6 from J; bases not matched to a gene: 1. This CDR3 has 13 residues. This CDR3 is CAWSEGQGAEQYF. The CDR3 DNA follows: TGTGCCTGGAGTGAGGGACAGGGGGCCGAGCAGTACTTC.

This clonotype was recorded a few times. The V call is TRBV12-3 or TRBV12-4, the J call TRBJ2-5, with a weak D call TRBD1 (5 bases). This CDR3 comprises 12 residues. The ends were cut back, 5 bases at V and 5 bases at J, with 9 bases in the middle. The CDR3 loop is CASSQGLETQYF. In nucleotides, the CDR3 is TGTGCCAGCAGTCAGGGTTTGGAGACCCAGTACTTC.

This chain connects TRBV28 to TRBJ1-2; D is unclear. Germline V lookup: CDR1 MDHEN, CDR2 SYDVKM. V lost 2 bases and J lost 8, with 18 bases in between. The CDR3 runs 15 residues. The DNA for the CDR3 is TGTGCCAGCAGTTTAACGTCTTTTTCCCCCTTCGGCTACACCTTC. It translates to CASSLTSFSPFGYTF.

This chain joins TRBV12-3 or TRBV12-4 and TRBJ2-2; 7 bases match TRBD2. The CDR3 has 19 amino acids. J was trimmed by 0 bases and V by 0 bases; bases with no gene match: 10. The CDR3 spells CASSLALSWAGANTGELFF. The CDR3 DNA follows: TGTGCCAGCAGTTTAGCGCTTTCGTGGGCGGGAGCGAACACCGGGGAGCTGTTTTTT.

The gene calls are TRBV4-1 and TRBJ2-6; D call uncertain. Per the germline V gene, CDR1 is MGHRA and CDR2 is YSYEKL. V was pared by 3 bases and J by 0 bases, with 12 bases between. The CDR3 totals 17 residues. In nucleotides, the CDR3 is TGCGCCAGCAGCCAGGGATTAATTACCTCTGGGGCCAACGTCCTGACTTTC. This sequence encodes CASSQGLITSGANVLTF.

V gene TRBV5-1 combines with J gene TRBJ1-2, with TRBD1 as a possible D gene (5 bases). This CDR3 is built from 11 residues. CDR1 and CDR2 (germline): SGHRS, YFSETQ. The V end was cut by 3 bases, the J end by 13 bases, with 13 bases between. CDR3 in amino acids: CASSYDSSFTF. The CDR3 DNA follows: TGCGCCAGCAGCTACGACAGTAGTTTCACCTTC.

This clonotype has more than one count but fewer than ten. This chain links TRBV4-2 with TRBJ2-1, with D possibly being TRBD2 (6 bases). The length of the CDR3 is 11 residues. V was cut by 0 bases and J by 15 bases, with 9 bases left in between. The germline CDR1 and CDR2 sequences are LGHNA and YNFKEQ. The CDR3 loop is CASSQETGLFF. CDR3 coding DNA: TGTGCCAGCAGCCAAGAAACGGGACTGTTCTTC.

This clonotype appeared once. The chain links TRBV12-3 or TRBV12-4 to TRBJ2-1, with 8 positions matching TRBD2. V was pared by 7 bases and J by 6 bases, with 11 bases of the junction left unmatched. CDR3 length: 15 residues. CDR3 DNA: TGTGCCAGCACCCCCCCGGGACTAGGCCCCAATGAGCAGTTCTTC. It translates to CASTPPGLGPNEQFF.

J is TRBJ2-2 and V is TRBV12-3 or TRBV12-4, with D perhaps TRBD2 (5 bases). With 3 bases removed from V and 1 base from J, the gap between germline ends came to 15 bases. CDR3 length equals 17 residues. For the CDR3, the DNA is TGTGCCAGCAGTTTTTATTTCGAGCGGAAGAACACCGGGGAGCTGTTTTTT. Translating gives CASSFYFERKNTGELFF.

The V gene is TRBV10-3, the J gene TRBJ1-1, with unresolved D. Germline-derived CDR1 and CDR2 are ENHRY and SYGVKD. The ends were cut back, 0 bases at V and 6 bases at J, with 14 bases in the middle. The CDR3 length is 15 residues. The chain's CDR3 is CAISESSSGRPEAFF. In DNA, the CDR3 is TGTGCCATCAGTGAGTCCTCCAGTGGCCGGCCTGAAGCTTTCTTT.

J is TRBJ1-4 and V is TRBV18, with D tentatively TRBD1 (6 bases). This CDR3 has 17 amino acids. V lost 3 bases and J lost 2, with 16 bases in between. Germline CDR1 reads KGHSH; CDR2 reads LQKENI. CDR3 sequence (DNA): TGTGCCAGCTCACCTCCTGGGACAACTGCCACTAATGAAAAACTGTTTTTT. Translating gives CASSPPGTTATNEKLFF.

J is TRBJ2-7 and V is TRBV3-1, with TRBD2 identical over 13 bases. Germline CDR1 LGHDT, CDR2 YNNKEL (reference sequence). Unmatched junction bases numbered 6, after V lost 2 bases and J lost 2 bases. CDR3 length: 17 residues. The CDR3 loop is CASSQNPTSGRAYEQYF. CDR3 sequence (DNA): TGTGCCAGCAGCCAAAACCCCACTAGCGGGAGGGCCTACGAGCAGTACTTC.

CDR3 nucleotide sequence: TGCGCCAGCAGCCATGGGGCGGGGCCCTACGAGCAGTACTTC. Translated: CASSHGAGPYEQYF. This chain links TRBV4-1 with TRBJ2-7, with a possible D match to TRBD2 (6 bases). Germline values: CDR1 MGHRA, CDR2 YSYEKL. Trimming shortened V by 3 bases and J by 2 bases, and 11 bases separated the two germline ends. The CDR3 sequence is 14 residues long.